This entry concerns a single T cell receptor beta chain. V was pared by 4 bases and J by 3 bases, with 3 bases of the junction left unmatched. Germline V CDR1 and CDR2: MNHEY, SMNVEV (reference sequence). This CDR3 spans 15 amino acids. The entry originates in a study of T cell responses to AZD1222 COVID-19 vaccine. Method: immunoSEQ multiplex PCR; TCRdb's copy keeps in-frame clones and lacks some. The sample yields tens of thousands of clones, about nine tenths seen once. This receptor was obtained from an adult who received the AZD1222 COVID-19 vaccine. The J gene is TRBJ1-6, the V gene TRBV27; 7 bases agree with TRBD1. Sequences were derived from peripheral blood, sampled 28 days after the second AZD1222 dose. CDR3: CASSSQGYYNSPLHF. The DNA for the CDR3 is TGTGCCAGCAGTTCACAGGGGTACTATAATTCACCCCTCCACTTT.